A single count supports the clone carrying this T cell receptor beta chain. This record comes from a study of cytomegalovirus exposure and HLA in healthy donors. This CDR3 is built from 14 residues. V lost 6 bases and J lost 4; bases outside the gene matches: 11. Germline V lookup: CDR1 GTSNPN, CDR2 SVGIG (reference sequence). Amplification used 60 Vbeta primers and 13 Jbeta primers. Generated by immunoSEQ multiplex PCR, the TCRdb table keeps only in-frame clones and is missing some. The top ten hold under 8% of the sample, which has roughly 150,000 clones, approximately 86% seen once. This chain joins TRBV30 and TRBJ2-7; 8 bases fit TRBD1. The TCR was taken from a woman between 45 and 65 years old in good health and CMV-seropositive. Sequenced: PBMCs. The chain's CDR3 is CACTRDRQEYEQYF. As DNA, the CDR3 is TGTGCCTGCACCAGGGACAGGCAGGAGTACGAGCAGTACTTC.